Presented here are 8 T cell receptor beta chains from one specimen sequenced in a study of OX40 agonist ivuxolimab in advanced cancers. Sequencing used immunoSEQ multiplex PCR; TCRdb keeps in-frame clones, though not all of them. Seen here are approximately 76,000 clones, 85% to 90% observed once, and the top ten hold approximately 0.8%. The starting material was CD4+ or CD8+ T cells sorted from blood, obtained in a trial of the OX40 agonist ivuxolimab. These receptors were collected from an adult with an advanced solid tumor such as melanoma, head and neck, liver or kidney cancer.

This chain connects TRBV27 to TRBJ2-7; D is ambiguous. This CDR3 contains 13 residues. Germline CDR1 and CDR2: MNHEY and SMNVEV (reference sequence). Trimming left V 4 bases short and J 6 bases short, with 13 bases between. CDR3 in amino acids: CASSSTHSGEQYF. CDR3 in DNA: TGTGCCAGCAGTTCGACACACAGTGGCGAGCAGTACTTC.

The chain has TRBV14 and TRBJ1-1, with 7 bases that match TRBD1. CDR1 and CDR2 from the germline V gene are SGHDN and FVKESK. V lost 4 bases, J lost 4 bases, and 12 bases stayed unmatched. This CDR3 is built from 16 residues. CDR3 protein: CASSRQTGEGGTEAFF. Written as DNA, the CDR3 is TGTGCCAGCAGCCGACAAACAGGGGAGGGTGGCACTGAAGCTTTCTTT. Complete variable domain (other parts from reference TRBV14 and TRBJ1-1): EAGVTQFPSHSVIEKGQTVTLRCDPISGHDNLYWYRRVMGKEIKFLLHFVKESKQDESGMPNNRFLAERTGGTYSTLKVQPAELEDSGVYFCASSRQTGEGGTEAFFGQGTRLTVV.

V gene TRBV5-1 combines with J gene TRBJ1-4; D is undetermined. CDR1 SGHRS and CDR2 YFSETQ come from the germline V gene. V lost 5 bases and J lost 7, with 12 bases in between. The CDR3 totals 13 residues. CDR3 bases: TGCGCCAGCAGGGAGAGGCAGTTTGAAAAACTGTTTTTT. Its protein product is CASRERQFEKLFF. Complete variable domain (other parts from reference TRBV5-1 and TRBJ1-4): KAGVTQTPRYLIKTRGQQVTLSCSPISGHRSVSWYQQTPGQGLQFLFEYFSETQRNKGNFPGRFSGRQFSNSRSEMNVSTLELGDSALYLCASRERQFEKLFFGSGTQLSVL.

CDR3 amino acids: CASSGQTGGRSYEQYF. The CDR3 bases are TGTGCCAGCAGCGGCCAAACGGGGGGTCGGTCCTACGAGCAGTACTTC. The rearrangement joins TRBV11-2 to TRBJ2-7; 7 bases align to TRBD2. Germline trimming cut 5 bases from V and 1 base from J; bases unmatched to any gene: 11. From germline, CDR1 is SGHAT and CDR2 FQNNGV. The CDR3 length is 16 residues. Variable domain in full (rest from reference TRBV11-2 and TRBJ2-7): EAGVAQSPRYKIIEKRQSVAFWCNPISGHATLYWYQQILGQGPKLLIQFQNNGVVDDSQLPKDRFSAERLKGVDSTLKIQPAKLEDSAVYLCASSGQTGGRSYEQYFGPGTRLTVT.

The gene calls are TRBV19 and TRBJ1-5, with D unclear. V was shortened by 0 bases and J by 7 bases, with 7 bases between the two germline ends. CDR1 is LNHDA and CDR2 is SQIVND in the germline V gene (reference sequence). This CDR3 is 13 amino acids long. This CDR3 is CASSIDEGQPQHF. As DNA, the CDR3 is TGTGCCAGTAGTATAGATGAGGGACAGCCCCAGCATTTT.

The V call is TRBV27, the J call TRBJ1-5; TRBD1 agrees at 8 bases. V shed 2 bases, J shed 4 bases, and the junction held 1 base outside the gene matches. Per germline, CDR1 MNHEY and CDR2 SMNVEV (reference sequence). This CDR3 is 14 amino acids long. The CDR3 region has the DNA TGTGCCAGCAGTTTACAGGGGGCTAATCAGCCCCAGCATTTT. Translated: CASSLQGANQPQHF.

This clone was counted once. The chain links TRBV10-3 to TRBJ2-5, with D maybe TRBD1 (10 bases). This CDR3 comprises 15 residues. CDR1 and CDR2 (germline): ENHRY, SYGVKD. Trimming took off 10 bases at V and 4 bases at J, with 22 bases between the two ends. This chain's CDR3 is CATLAGQGKGETQYF. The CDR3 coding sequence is TGTGCCACCCTAGCGGGACAGGGGAAGGGAGAGACCCAGTACTTC.

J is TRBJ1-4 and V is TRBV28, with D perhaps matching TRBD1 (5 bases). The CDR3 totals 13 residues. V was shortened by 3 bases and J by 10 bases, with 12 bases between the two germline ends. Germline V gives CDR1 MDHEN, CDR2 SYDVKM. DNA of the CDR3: TGTGCCAGCAGTTTGGCAGGGCGGGCAAAACTGTTTTTT. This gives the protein CASSLAGRAKLFF.